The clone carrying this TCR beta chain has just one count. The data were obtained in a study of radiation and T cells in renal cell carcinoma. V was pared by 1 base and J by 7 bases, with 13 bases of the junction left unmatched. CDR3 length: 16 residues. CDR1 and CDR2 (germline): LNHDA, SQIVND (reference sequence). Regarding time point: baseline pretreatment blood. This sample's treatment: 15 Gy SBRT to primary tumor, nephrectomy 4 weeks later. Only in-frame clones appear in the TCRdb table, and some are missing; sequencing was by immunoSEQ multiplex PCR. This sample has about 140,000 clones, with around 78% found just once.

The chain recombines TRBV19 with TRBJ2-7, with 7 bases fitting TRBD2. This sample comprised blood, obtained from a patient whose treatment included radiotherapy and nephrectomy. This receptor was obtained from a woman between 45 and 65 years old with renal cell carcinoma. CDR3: CASSIALSAGAGEQYF. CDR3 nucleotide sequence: TGTGCCAGTAGTATAGCCCTTTCGGCGGGAGCAGGGGAGCAGTACTTC. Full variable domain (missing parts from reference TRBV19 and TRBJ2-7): DGGITQSPKYLFRKEGQNVTLSCEQNLNHDAMYWYRQDPGQGLRLIYYSQIVNDFQKGDIAEGYSVSREKKESFPLTVTSAQKNPTAFYLCASSIALSAGAGEQYFGPGTRLTVT.